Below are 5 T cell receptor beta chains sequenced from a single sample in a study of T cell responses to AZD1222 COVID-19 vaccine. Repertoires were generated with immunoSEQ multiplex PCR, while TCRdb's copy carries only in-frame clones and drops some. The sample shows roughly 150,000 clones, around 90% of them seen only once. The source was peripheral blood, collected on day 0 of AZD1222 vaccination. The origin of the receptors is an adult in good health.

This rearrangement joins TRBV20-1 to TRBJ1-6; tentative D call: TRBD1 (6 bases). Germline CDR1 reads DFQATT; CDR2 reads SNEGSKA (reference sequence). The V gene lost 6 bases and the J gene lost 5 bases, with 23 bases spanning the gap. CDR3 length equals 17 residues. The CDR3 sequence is CSASPRGRLSNNSPLHF. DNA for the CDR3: TGCAGTGCCAGTCCCAGGGGACGGCTTAGTAATAATTCACCCCTCCACTTT.

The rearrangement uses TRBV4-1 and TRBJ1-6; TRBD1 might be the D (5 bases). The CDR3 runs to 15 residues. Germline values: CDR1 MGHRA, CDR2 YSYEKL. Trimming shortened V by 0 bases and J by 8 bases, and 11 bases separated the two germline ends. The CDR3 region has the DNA TGCGCCAGCAGCCAAGAGGAGCAGGGTTATTCACCCCTCCACTTT. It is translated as CASSQEEQGYSPLHF.

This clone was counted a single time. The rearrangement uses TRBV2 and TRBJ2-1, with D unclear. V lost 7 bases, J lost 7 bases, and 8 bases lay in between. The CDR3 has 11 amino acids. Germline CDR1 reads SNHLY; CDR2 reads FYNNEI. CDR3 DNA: TGTGCCAGCAAGTTTGATAATGAGCAGTTCTTC. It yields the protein CASKFDNEQFF.

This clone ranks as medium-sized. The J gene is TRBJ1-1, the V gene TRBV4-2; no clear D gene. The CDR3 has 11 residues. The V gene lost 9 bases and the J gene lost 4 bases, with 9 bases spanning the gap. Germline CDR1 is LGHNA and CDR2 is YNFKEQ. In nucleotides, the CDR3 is TGTGCCAGTGAGCTAGGCACTGAAGCTTTCTTT. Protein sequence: CASELGTEAFF.

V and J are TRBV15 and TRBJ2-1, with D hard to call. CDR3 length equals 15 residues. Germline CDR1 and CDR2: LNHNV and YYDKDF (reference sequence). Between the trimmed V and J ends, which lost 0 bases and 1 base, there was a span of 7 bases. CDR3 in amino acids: CATSREIESYNEQFF. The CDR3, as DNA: TGTGCCACCAGCAGAGAAATAGAGTCCTACAATGAGCAGTTCTTC.